One TCR beta chain is described in this entry. CDR1 and CDR2 (germline): SQVTM, ANQGSEA. Trimming took off 7 bases at V and 4 bases at J, with 12 bases between the two ends. This CDR3 is 12 amino acids long. The record originates from a study of blood T cell repertoires in COVID-19. Original methodology: Reference gene primer amplification gave nucleated cell count estimates. The data were produced by immunoSEQ multiplex PCR, yet TCRdb's version contains in-frame clones alone and is incomplete. The V and J calls and clone size come from that table; D and trimming were worked out from the DNA. The profile shows around 470,000 clones, 90% of them singletons.

The chain carries TRBV29-1 and TRBJ2-3; possible D gene TRBD2, 6 bases. The sequenced material came from PBMCs or T cells enriched from blood (not recorded which). The sequence was obtained from a man aged 18 to 35 who had recovered from COVID-19. The CDR3 bases are TGCAGCGCTGCGACGGGGGCAGATACGCAGTATTTT. Its translation: CSAATGADTQYF.